Detailed here is one T cell receptor beta chain. This sample is part of a study of identifying expanded T cells in peripheral blood. Profiled with immunoSEQ multiplex PCR; TCRdb holds only in-frame clones, not every one. Seen here are under 95,000 clones, over 75% observed once, and the top ten hold approximately 2.8%. The receptor's source is a person aged 18 to 75 in good health. The sequenced sample was blood.

The CDR3 spells CASSYEGTGNTEAFF. The CDR3 DNA is TGTGCCAGCAGTTACGAGGGAACAGGGAACACTGAAGCTTTCTTT. The chain is built from TRBV6-6 and TRBJ1-1; D may be TRBD1 (5 bases). V lost 2 bases and J lost 1, with 11 bases in between. This CDR3 region has 15 residues. The germline CDR1 and CDR2 sequences are MNHNY and SVGAGI (reference sequence).